This TCR beta chain was identified during a study of T cell clones after liver transplantation. Looking at the study overall: Apart from three HCV-positive recipients, transplants were for non-autoimmune, non-viral reasons.

Produced via immunoSEQ multiplex PCR; TCRdb's table is partial and in-frame only. The table lists tens of thousands of clones, just under 95% of them singletons. V lost 2 bases, J lost 6 bases, and 7 bases stayed unmatched. CDR1 and CDR2 (germline): SGDLS, YYNGEE. The CDR3 is 14 amino acids. This clone is a singleton in its sample. Other DNA sequences in the sample encode the same CDR3. Sequencing was performed on CD8+ T cells from blood, taken 12 months after liver transplant. The sequence derives from a human patient who received a liver transplant. Some T cells may arise from the graft donor. The gene calls are TRBV9 and TRBJ2-7, with 8 positions matching TRBD2. DNA for the CDR3: TGTGCCAGCAGCGTCGGCGGCGGGAGGAGCGAGCAGTACTTC. Its protein is CASSVGGGRSEQYF.